What follows describes a single T cell receptor beta chain. Its specificity is not known. This sample stems from a study of beta chain features in type 1 diabetes. The study, taken as a whole, reports: A pattern of fewer insertions and more deletions at VDJ junctions was seen in type 1 diabetes patients. Comparison showed that naive, central memory and Treg TCRB repertoires appeared more similar among patients than among healthy donors. Among patients with Type 1 diabetes, TCRB CDR3s were moderately but significantly shorter in every one of the four CD4+ subsets.

The authors sorted CD4+ naive, central memory, regulatory and stem cell-like memory cells via CD45RO/CCR7/CD25/CD127/CD95/CD27. Reverse transcribing all isolated RNA meant expressed TCRB transcripts were sequenced. Produced via immunoSEQ multiplex PCR; TCRdb's table is partial and in-frame only. In the table there are 390,000 or so clones, 14% of which are singletons. Sequenced: naive CD4+ T cells from blood. The receptor was derived from a man aged 25 to 45 in good health.

CDR3 nucleotide sequence: TGTGCCAGCAGCTACACAGGGGCTAACTATGGCTACACCTTC. Protein: CASSYTGANYGYTF. The genes are TRBV7-2 and TRBJ1-2; 7 bases match TRBD1. The CDR3 consists of 14 residues. Trimming removed 4 bases from V and 0 bases from J; junction bases left unmatched: 2. Germline values: CDR1 SGHTA, CDR2 FQGNSA. Using reference TRBV7-2 and TRBJ1-2 for the parts outside the CDR3, the full variable domain is GAGVSQSPSNKVTEKGKDVELRCDPISGHTALYWYRQSLGQGLEFLIYFQGNSAPDKSGLPSDRFSAERTGGSVSTLTIQRTQQEDSAVYLCASSYTGANYGYTFGSGTRLTVV.